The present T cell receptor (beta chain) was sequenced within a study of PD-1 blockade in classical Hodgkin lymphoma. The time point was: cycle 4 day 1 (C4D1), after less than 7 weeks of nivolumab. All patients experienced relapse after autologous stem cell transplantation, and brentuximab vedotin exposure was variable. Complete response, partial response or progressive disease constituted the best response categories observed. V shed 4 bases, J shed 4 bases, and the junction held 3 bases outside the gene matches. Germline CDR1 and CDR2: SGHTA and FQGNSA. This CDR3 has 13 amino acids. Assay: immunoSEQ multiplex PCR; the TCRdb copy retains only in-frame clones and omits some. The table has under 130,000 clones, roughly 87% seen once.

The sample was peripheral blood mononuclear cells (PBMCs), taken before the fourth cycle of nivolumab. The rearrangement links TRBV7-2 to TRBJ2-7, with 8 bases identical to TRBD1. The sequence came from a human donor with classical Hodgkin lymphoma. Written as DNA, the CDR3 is TGTGCCAGCAGCTACCAGGGGGCTTACGAGCAGTACTTC. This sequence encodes CASSYQGAYEQYF.